Following are 6 T cell receptor beta chains from one sample sequenced in a study of long-term antiretroviral therapy in people with HIV. Version v3.0 of the immunoSEQ assay was performed at survey level. TCRdb keeps only in-frame clones here, not all; method: immunoSEQ multiplex PCR. The sample yields 17,000 or so clones, about 81% seen once. The sample was unsorted PBMCs, taken 0.3 years after starting antiretroviral therapy. These receptor sequences come from a man aged 18-30 years with HIV.

In its sample, this clone was seen a few times. This rearrangement joins TRBV19 to TRBJ1-3; D remains unclear. The germline V gene encodes CDR1 LNHDA and CDR2 SQIVND (reference sequence). Deletions cut 2 bases from V and 0 bases from J, with 5 bases between. This CDR3 comprises 14 residues. The CDR3 DNA reads as TGTGCCAGTAGTATAACCTACTCTGGAAACACCATATATTTT. This gives the protein CASSITYSGNTIYF. The entire variable domain, with the rest obtained from reference TRBV19 and TRBJ1-3, is as follows: DGGITQSPKYLFRKEGQNVTLSCEQNLNHDAMYWYRQDPGQGLRLIYYSQIVNDFQKGDIAEGYSVSREKKESFPLTVTSAQKNPTAFYLCASSITYSGNTIYFGEGSWLTVV.

This chain connects TRBV11-2 to TRBJ2-5, with TRBD2 matching over 8 bases. Per the germline V gene, CDR1 is SGHAT and CDR2 is FQNNGV. The CDR3 is 15 residues long. V shed 5 bases and J 3 bases; nucleotides not matched to a gene: 8. The CDR3 DNA reads as TGTGCCAGCAGCACGGCGGGGGGAAGAGAAGAGACCCAGTACTTC. Protein product: CASSTAGGREETQYF.

The J gene is TRBJ1-3, the V gene TRBV6-1; D remains unclear. Trimming shortened V by 2 bases and J by 0 bases, and 8 bases separated the two germline ends. Germline V lookup: CDR1 MNHNS, CDR2 SASEGT. This CDR3 region has 15 residues. As DNA, the CDR3 is TGTGCCAGCAGTGAATTAGCGGACTCTGGAAACACCATATATTTT. Protein product: CASSELADSGNTIYF.

This clone was observed a few times. V usage is TRBV11-2 and J usage is TRBJ2-7; D possibly uses TRBD1 or TRBD2 (7 bases each). With 4 bases removed from V and 5 bases from J, the gap between germline ends came to 18 bases. CDR3 length equals 15 residues. CDR1 is SGHAT and CDR2 is FQNNGV in the germline V gene. The CDR3 is CASSSGGRGRDEQYV. DNA of the CDR3: TGTGCCAGCAGCTCAGGGGGGAGGGGGAGGGACGAGCAGTACGTC.

The J gene is TRBJ1-5, the V gene TRBV20-1; 7 nucleotides agree with TRBD1. Trimming took 5 bases from V and 5 from J; bases not matched to a gene: 0. Germline V CDR1 and CDR2: DFQATT, SNEGSKA (reference sequence). The CDR3 extends over 11 amino acids. The CDR3 bases are TGCAGTGCTGGACAGGATCAGCCCCAGCATTTT. As protein: CSAGQDQPQHF.

CDR3 coding DNA: TGTGCCAGCAGGGAAAAGGGAGGAGGAAACACCATATATTTT. Protein sequence: CASREKGGGNTIYF. The rearrangement links TRBV6-1 to TRBJ1-3; no reliable D call. CDR1 is MNHNS, CDR2 SASEGT, per germline. The V and J ends lost 6 bases and 4 bases respectively, with 13 bases between them. The CDR3 extends over 14 amino acids.